The clone carrying this TCR beta chain was seen more than once but under ten times. Exclusion followed for patients with uncontrolled infection, other autoimmune disease, pregnancy or lactation. Diagnosing involved the use of clinical symptoms, serum thyroxine and TRAb, thyroid ultrasound and orbital computed tomography. The data stem from a study of T cells in Graves' hyperthyroidism and ophthalmopathy. Germline V lookup: CDR1 SGHDT, CDR2 YYEEEE. V was pared by 0 bases and J by 4 bases, with 6 bases of the junction left unmatched. This CDR3 has 15 amino acids. Researchers amplified the TCR beta CDR3 regions from RNA transcripts. A set of HTBI primers served as the primers for a first-round RT-PCR of the TCR CDR3. TCRdb re-called the multiplex PCR reads with MiXCR, one entry per CDR3 protein. The sample yields 300,000 to 350,000 distinct CDR3 sequences, 15% to 20% seen once.

The sequence was obtained from a woman in her forties or fifties with Graves' hyperthyroidism. Sequencing used blood. This chain uses TRBV5-6 with TRBJ2-7, with 8 bases matching TRBD1. CDR3 residues: CASSLGQGATYEQYV. The DNA of the CDR3 is TGTGCCAGCAGCTTGGGGCAGGGGGCTACATACGAGCAGTACGTC.